A selection of T cell receptor beta chains follows, all from one sample in a study of human T cells and chemical hapten exposure. MiXCR, run by TCRdb on the RACE reads, gives a single entry per CDR3 protein. Of just over 350,000 distinct CDR3 sequences in the sample, 6% to 7% were seen once. Sequenced material: whole blood, taken in connection with sensitization to the hapten diphenylcyclopropenone (DPC). The receptors here all came from a woman under 30 with alopecia areata. Some clones in this sample may be carry-over from other donors' samples. Both conserved end residues are part of each CDR3. The D gene is left open where the match is weak. Where a row states a size, it is once, few, many or the class of an expanded clone; other rows omit it.

D	V	size	J	DNA	CDR3
NA	TRBV5-6	NA	TRBJ1-2	TGTGCCAGCAGCTTGGGAAGCCATGGCTACACCTTC	CASSLGSHGYTF
NA	TRBV7-2	many	TRBJ2-2	TGTGCCAGCAGCTTACAAGCGAACACCGGGGAGCTGTTTTTT	CASSLQANTGELFF
TRBD1	TRBV7-2	NA	TRBJ1-2	TGTGCCAGCAGCTTAGTTACAGGGGTTAACTATGGCTACACCTTC	CASSLVTGVNYGYTF
NA	TRBV20-1	NA	TRBJ2-1	TGCAGTGCTGACCGTGTGGGGACGAATGAGCAGTTCTTC	CSADRVGTNEQFF
NA	TRBV29-1	few	TRBJ1-2	TGCAGCGTTCGAATTATTAACTATGGCTACACCTTC	CSVRIINYGYTF
TRBD1	TRBV5-5	few	TRBJ1-1	TGTGCCAGCAGCTTGGAGGGACAGGGCGCACGGGGTGCTTTCTTT	CASSLEGQGARGAFF
NA	TRBV7-7	many	TRBJ2-3	TGTGCTAGCAGCCCAAGTTCTAGCCTAACAGATACGCAGTATTTT	CASSPSSSLTDTQYF
NA	TRBV7-9	few	TRBJ1-1	TGTGCCAGCAGCTTCCCTACTCAGGCACATATGAACACTGAAGCTTTCTTT	CASSFPTQAHMNTEAFF
NA	TRBV9	NA	TRBJ1-5	TGTGCCAGCAGCGTAGACGGCGCTGGCAATCAGCCCCAGCATTTT	CASSVDGAGNQPQHF
TRBD1	TRBV13	few	TRBJ2-7	TGTGCCAGCAGCTCGGACAGGACCGGGAACGAGCAGTACTTC	CASSSDRTGNEQYF
NA	TRBV7-2	NA	TRBJ1-4	TGTGCCAGCAGCTCCGAGACGCGCCATAAGGTGTTTTTT	CASSSETRHKVFF
NA	TRBV2	many	TRBJ1-1	TGTGCCAGCAGTGAAGCCCTGCAGAACACTGAAGCTTTCTTT	CASSEALQNTEAFF
NA	TRBV6-6	NA	TRBJ2-1	TGTGCCAGCAGTTACGCCCACGGGACCCAAACATACAATGAGCAGTTCTTC	CASSYAHGTQTYNEQFF
NA	TRBV5-1	many	TRBJ1-1	TGCGCCAGCAGCTTGGGGTATACTTACACTGAAGCTTTCTTT	CASSLGYTYTEAFF
NA	TRBV5-1	many	TRBJ2-3	TGCGCCAGCAGCTCCTGGTCCGGACGGACAGATACGCAGTATTTT	CASSSWSGRTDTQYF
TRBD2	TRBV12-3/TRBV12-4	few	TRBJ2-7	TGTGCCAGCAGTAAAGCGGGGGGCATTGGCGAGCAGTACTTC	CASSKAGGIGEQYF
NA	TRBV7-2	many	TRBJ2-3	TGTGCCAGCAGCGCTGCTAGCACAGATACGCAGTATTTT	CASSAASTDTQYF
TRBD2	TRBV12-3/TRBV12-4	NA	TRBJ2-3	TGTGCCAGCAGCTACATACCCGGGATTAGCGGGGGCACAGATACGCAGTATTTT	CASSYIPGISGGTDTQYF
NA	TRBV12-3/TRBV12-4	NA	TRBJ1-3	TGTGCCAGCAGTTTCTACCAAGGTTCTGGAAACACCATATATTTT	CASSFYQGSGNTIYF
NA	TRBV11-2	many	TRBJ2-1	TGTGCCAGCAGCTTAGATCCCTCGAGGATGACAGCACCTACATCCAATGAGCAGTTCTTC	CASSLDPSRMTAPTSNEQFF
NA	TRBV5-1	NA	TRBJ2-3	TGCGCCAGCACCACATATACAGATACGCAGTATTTT	CASTTYTDTQYF
NA	TRBV6-2/TRBV6-3	many	TRBJ1-5	TGTGCCAGCAGTTCGTGGGGGAATCAGCCCCAGCATTTT	CASSSWGNQPQHF
NA	TRBV6-2/TRBV6-3	many	TRBJ1-1	TGTGCCAGCAGTTCCCTGGACAAAATGAACACTGAAGCTTTCTTT	CASSSLDKMNTEAFF
TRBD2	TRBV28	many	TRBJ2-1	TGTGCCAGCAGCCCCCGGCGGGGGGGCCGTGGTGAGCAGTTCTTC	CASSPRRGGRGEQFF
NA	TRBV7-9	NA	TRBJ2-5	TGTGCCAGCAGCCGGACTACACAAGAGACCCAGTACTTC	CASSRTTQETQYF
TRBD1	TRBV29-1	NA	TRBJ1-2	TGCAGCGTGGAAGGGGGCGCGAGTCTAGGAGGCTACACCTTC	CSVEGGASLGGYTF
NA	TRBV7-6	few	TRBJ1-1	TGTGCCAGCAGCCCGCCAGGGGTTATGGACACTGAAGCTTTCTTT	CASSPPGVMDTEAFF
NA	TRBV12-3/TRBV12-4	few	TRBJ1-4	TGTGCCAGCAGCCGCGAGGACGCAGGAGGAGCAACTAATGAAAAACTGTTTTTT	CASSREDAGGATNEKLFF
NA	TRBV5-1	many	TRBJ1-5	TGCGCCAGCAGCTTGGACGGACCTAGCAATCAGCCCCAGCATTTT	CASSLDGPSNQPQHF
TRBD1	TRBV29-1	few	TRBJ2-1	TGCAGCGACTTCAGGGGGCTAGCACATAAAAATTACAATGAGCAGTTCTTC	CSDFRGLAHKNYNEQFF
TRBD2	TRBV4-3	few	TRBJ2-5	TGCGCCAGCAGCCAAGATCCTAGCGGGGGGGCGCAAAATATGGAGACCCAGTACTTC	CASSQDPSGGAQNMETQYF
NA	TRBV6-6	many	TRBJ1-5	TGTGCCAGCAGTAGGATGGGGGATCAGCCCCAGCATTTT	CASSRMGDQPQHF
TRBD1	TRBV7-9	NA	TRBJ2-1	TGTGCCAGCAGCTTAGGACAGGGGGTATTTTACAATGAGCAGTTCTTC	CASSLGQGVFYNEQFF
NA	TRBV20-1	many	TRBJ2-1	TGCAGTGCGACGACAGGTTGGTCCTACAATGAGCAGTTCTTC	CSATTGWSYNEQFF
NA	TRBV7-8	many	TRBJ1-3	TGTGCCAGCAGCTTAGCGGAAGGGAAGAGCTCTGGAAACACCATATATTTT	CASSLAEGKSSGNTIYF
NA	TRBV7-2	many	TRBJ2-1	TGTGCCAGCAGCTTCGGGGCTCTCAATGAGCAGTTCTTC	CASSFGALNEQFF
NA	TRBV12-3/TRBV12-4	many	TRBJ1-1	TGTGCCAGCAGTTTATTCCGGGACACTGAAGCTTTCTTT	CASSLFRDTEAFF
TRBD2	TRBV28	few	TRBJ2-1	TGTGCCACCCTGACTAGCGGGGTAACAGAGCAGTTCTTC	CATLTSGVTEQFF
TRBD1	TRBV6-6	NA	TRBJ2-4	TGTGCCAGCAGGGACCCGAGGGGGCTAGCCAAAAACATTCAGTACTTC	CASRDPRGLAKNIQYF
TRBD2	TRBV5-4	few	TRBJ2-2	TGTGCCAGCAGCAACGGGGGGGCGAGAAACACCGGGGAGCTGTTTTTT	CASSNGGARNTGELFF
NA	TRBV6-5	many	TRBJ1-2	TGTGCCAGCAGTTCCCGACAGTATGGCTACACCTTC	CASSSRQYGYTF
TRBD2	TRBV3-1	NA	TRBJ2-5	TGTGCCAGCAGCCCTGGGACTAGCTCGTACCAAGAGACCCAGTACTTC	CASSPGTSSYQETQYF
TRBD1	TRBV12-3/TRBV12-4	many	TRBJ2-7	TGTGCCAGCAGCCGGGACAGGGGGCAGTACTTC	CASSRDRGQYF
NA	TRBV2	NA	TRBJ1-3	TGTGCCAGCAGCCGGACACGACCCTCTGGAAACACCATATATTTT	CASSRTRPSGNTIYF
NA	TRBV11-2	NA	TRBJ1-6	TGTGCCAGCAGCTTGGCCCGCCTCAATAATTCACCCCTCCACTTT	CASSLARLNNSPLHF
TRBD1	TRBV7-2	NA	TRBJ2-3	TGTGCCAGCAGCTCACAGGGGGCGAAAGATACGCAGTATTTT	CASSSQGAKDTQYF
NA	TRBV5-5	NA	TRBJ1-4	TGTGCCAGCAGCTCGCTTCGGACGGGCCCTGAAAAACTGTTTTTT	CASSSLRTGPEKLFF
TRBD1	TRBV7-9	NA	TRBJ1-1	TGTGCCAGCTTAGGGACAGGGGTGAACACTGAAGCTTTCTTT	CASLGTGVNTEAFF
NA	TRBV19	few	TRBJ1-2	TGTGCCAGTAGTATTGTCGCAGGGAATACCCCCTATGGCTACACCTTC	CASSIVAGNTPYGYTF
NA	TRBV18	many	TRBJ1-1	TGTGCCAGCGCCGATGGGGTCCCATGGAACACTGAAGCTTTCTTT	CASADGVPWNTEAFF
NA	TRBV27	NA	TRBJ2-7	TGTGCCAGCAGTTTACTGGCCAGCCTAGTCTCCTACGAGCAGTACTTC	CASSLLASLVSYEQYF
NA	TRBV6-5	few	TRBJ1-2	TGTGCCAGCAGCCTTGACTACAGGGCTGTGAATGGCTACACCTTC	CASSLDYRAVNGYTF
TRBD1	TRBV6-5	few	TRBJ1-4	TGTGCCAGCAGTTACTATCGACAGGGGAGGGATGAAAAACTGTTTTTT	CASSYYRQGRDEKLFF
NA	TRBV7-9	NA	TRBJ1-1	TGTGCCCTCCGAGGTCGGGTCGGGAAGAACACTGAAGCTTTCTTT	CALRGRVGKNTEAFF
NA	TRBV6-1	many	TRBJ1-1	TGTGCCAGCAGTGGTGAAAGGCTGAACACTGAAGCTTTCTTT	CASSGERLNTEAFF
TRBD1	TRBV28	few	TRBJ1-5	TGTGCCAGCAGTCCCTACCGACAGGGGGATAGCAATCAGCCCCAGCATTTT	CASSPYRQGDSNQPQHF
NA	TRBV11-2	many	TRBJ1-4	TGTGCCAGCAGCACCCGCAGGGCGAGGGGTGAAAAACTGTTTTTT	CASSTRRARGEKLFF
NA	TRBV2	few	TRBJ2-1	TGTGCCAGCAGTGAAGCAGGGGAGTTGAACAATGAGCAGTTCTTC	CASSEAGELNNEQFF